This TCR beta chain stems from a study of vaccination and CD4 T cells after COVID-19. Study details: Six males and four females, two Hispanic, made up the convalescents. For each participant, vaccination comprised two doses of either the BNT162b2 or the mRNA-1273 vaccine. Culture controls were given either a CEFX pool, an HIV-1 Nef pool, or no peptide.

This clonotype was seen a handful of times. Its antigen is still unknown. This CDR3 region has 17 residues. Germline V CDR1 and CDR2: SGHAT, FQNNGV. Between the trimmed V and J ends, which lost 0 bases and 7 bases, there was a span of 16 bases. Treatment indicated: approximately 10-day PBMC culture with coronavirus spike peptide pools or control peptides (ViraFEST assay). With 8.5 to 10 ug/ml peptide pools and roughly 10 IU/ml IL-2, PBMCs were cultured at approximately 2 million per well. Cultured CD4+ T cell DNA underwent sequencing with the Oncomine TCR Beta short-read assay. TCRdb itself ran the PCR reads through MiXCR, one entry per CDR3 protein. The data contain 14,000 to 15,000 distinct CDR3 sequences, around two fifths of them seen just once; the ten biggest clones take up over 7.5%.

The rearrangement joins TRBV11-2 to TRBJ1-6; a weak D match, TRBD1 (6 bases). The clonotype comes from a human donor who had recovered from COVID-19. The sample taken for sequencing was CD4+ T cells from blood, cultured in vitro. The CDR3 bases are TGTGCCAGCAGCTTAGACGGTACAGGGTGGGGAAATTCACCCCTCCACTTT. Translating gives CASSLDGTGWGNSPLHF. The variable domain in full, with the rest retrieved from reference TRBV11-2 and TRBJ1-6, is EAGVAQSPRYKIIEKRQSVAFWCNPISGHATLYWYQQILGQGPKLLIQFQNNGVVDDSQLPKDRFSAERLKGVDSTLKIQPAKLEDSAVYLCASSLDGTGWGNSPLHFGNGTRLTVT.